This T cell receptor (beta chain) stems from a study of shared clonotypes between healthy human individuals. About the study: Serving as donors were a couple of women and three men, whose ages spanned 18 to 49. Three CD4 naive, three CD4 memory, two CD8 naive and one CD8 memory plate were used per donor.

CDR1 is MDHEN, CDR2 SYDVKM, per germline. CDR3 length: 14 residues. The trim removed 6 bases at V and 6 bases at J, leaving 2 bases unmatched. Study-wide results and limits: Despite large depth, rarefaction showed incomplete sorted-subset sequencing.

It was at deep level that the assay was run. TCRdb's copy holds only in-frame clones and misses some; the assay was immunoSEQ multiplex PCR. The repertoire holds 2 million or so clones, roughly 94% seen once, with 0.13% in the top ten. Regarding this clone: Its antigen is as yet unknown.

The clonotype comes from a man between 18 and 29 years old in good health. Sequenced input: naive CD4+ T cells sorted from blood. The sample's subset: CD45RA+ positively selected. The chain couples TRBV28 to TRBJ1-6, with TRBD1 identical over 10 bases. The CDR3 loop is CASSRDRGNSPLHF. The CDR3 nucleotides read TGTGCCAGCAGCCGGGACAGGGGTAATTCACCCCTCCACTTT.